These 7 T cell receptor beta chains were sequenced from one sample in a study of T cell responses to AZD1222 COVID-19 vaccine. Produced via immunoSEQ multiplex PCR; TCRdb's table is partial and in-frame only. The data contain roughly 36,000 clones, 70% to 90% of them seen just once; the ten biggest clones take up 5.5% to 7%. The sequencing here drew on peripheral blood, taken on day 0 of AZD1222 vaccination. These receptors were collected from an adult in good health.

The V and J genes are TRBV29-1 and TRBJ2-1, with 8 bases fitting TRBD2. This CDR3 region has 11 residues. V was clipped by 8 bases and J by 9 bases; unmatched bases: 6. The germline V gene encodes CDR1 SQVTM and CDR2 ANQGSEA. The CDR3 coding sequence is TGCAGCACACAAGCGGGGGCTGAGCAGTTCTTC. Its protein product is CSTQAGAEQFF.

The J gene is TRBJ1-1, the V gene TRBV27; D call uncertain. CDR1 and CDR2 (germline): MNHEY, SMNVEV (reference sequence). Trimming took 5 bases from V and 2 from J, leaving 12 bases between them. There are 14 residues in the CDR3. CDR3 residues: CASSPEGRNTEAFF. The CDR3 coding sequence is TGTGCCAGCAGTCCGGAGGGAAGAAACACTGAAGCTTTCTTT.

The gene calls are TRBV18 and TRBJ1-4, with TRBD1 matching 7 bases. The CDR3 loop spans 16 amino acids. Germline CDR1 KGHSH, CDR2 LQKENI. V lost 2 bases, J lost 3 bases, and 6 bases stayed unmatched. DNA for the CDR3: TGTGCCAGCTCACCAATGAGGGGGCAAGCTAATGAAAAACTGTTTTTT. It encodes CASSPMRGQANEKLFF.

V gene TRBV4-1 combines with J gene TRBJ1-5; D not certain. The CDR3 runs 13 residues. V was shortened by 3 bases and J by 4 bases, with 7 bases between the two germline ends. Germline assignment: CDR1 MGHRA and CDR2 YSYEKL. As DNA, the CDR3 is TGCGCCAGCAGCCAGCCGGGGAATCAGCCCCAGCATTTT. It is translated as CASSQPGNQPQHF.

The chain couples TRBV6-5 to TRBJ1-1; no clear D. Looked up from germline, CDR1 is MNHEY and CDR2 is SVGAGI. V was cut by 6 bases and J by 1 base, with 12 bases left in between. This CDR3 has 14 residues. The CDR3, as DNA: TGTGCCAGCAGGAGTTGGGGAGAGAACACTGAAGCTTTCTTT. Protein: CASRSWGENTEAFF.

This chain joins TRBV19 and TRBJ2-7; D is perhaps TRBD1 (6 bases). The CDR3 sequence is 17 residues long. V lost 5 bases and J 3 bases, leaving 23 bases between the germline ends. Germline V gives CDR1 LNHDA, CDR2 SQIVND (reference sequence). The CDR3 protein is CASSGHGPRGTIYEQYF. CDR3 sequence (DNA): TGTGCCAGTAGTGGTCATGGGCCTAGGGGGACAATCTACGAGCAGTACTTC.

The chain couples TRBV3-1 (or the pseudogene TRBV3-2) to TRBJ1-1; tentative D call: TRBD1 (5 bases). Germline CDR1 is LGHDT and CDR2 is YNNKEL (reference sequence). This CDR3 is 16 amino acids long. Between the trimmed V and J ends, which lost 3 bases and 0 bases, there was a span of 14 bases. The CDR3 coding sequence is TGTGCCAGCAGCCATCGCCGATGGACAATGAACACTGAAGCTTTCTTT. Protein sequence: CASSHRRWTMNTEAFF.